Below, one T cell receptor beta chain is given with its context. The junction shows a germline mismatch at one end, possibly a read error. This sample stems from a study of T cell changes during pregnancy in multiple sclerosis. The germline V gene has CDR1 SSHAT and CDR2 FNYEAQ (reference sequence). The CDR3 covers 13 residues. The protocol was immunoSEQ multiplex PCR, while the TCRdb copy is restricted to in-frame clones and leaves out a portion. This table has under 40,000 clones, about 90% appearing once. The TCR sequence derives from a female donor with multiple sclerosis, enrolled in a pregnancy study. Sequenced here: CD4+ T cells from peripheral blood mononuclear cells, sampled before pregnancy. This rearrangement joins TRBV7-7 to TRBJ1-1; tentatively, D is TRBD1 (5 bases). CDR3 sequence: CASSLDRNTEAFF. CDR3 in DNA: TGTGCTAGCAGCTTAGACAGGAACACTGAAGCTTTCTTT. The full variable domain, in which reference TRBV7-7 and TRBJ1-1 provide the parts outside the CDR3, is GAGVSQSPRYKVTKRGQDVTLRCDPISSHATLYWYQQALGQGPEFLTYFNYEAQPDKSGLPSDRFSAERPEGSISTLTIQRTEQRDSAMYRCASSLDRNTEAFFGQGTRLTVV.